One sample yielded the 26 T cell receptor beta chains listed below, sequenced in a study of cytomegalovirus exposure and HLA in healthy donors (dated by TCRdb to the late 2010s). Library prep was done by the immunoSEQ multiplex PCR assay. The multiplex PCR relied on a mix of 60 forward primers for TCR Vbeta segments and 13 reverse primers for TCR Jbeta segments. In TCRdb, the immuneACCESS table is reduced to in-frame sequences with V and J assigned. These tables do not hold every clone; where another copy was compared, an unresolved V gene accounts for under half, and the others remain unexplained. A total of around 110,000 clones appear in this sample, roughly 74% of them only once. Over 2% of the sample is held by the ten biggest clonotypes. The specimen sequenced was PBMCs. The receptors were sampled from a man aged 35-49 years in good health and CMV-seronegative.

The chain recombines TRBV2 with TRBJ2-1; unclear D gene. The germline gives CDR1 SNHLY, CDR2 FYNNEI. This CDR3 contains 11 residues. Trimming took off 10 bases at V and 9 bases at J, with 13 bases between the two ends. CDR3 region: CATRSFGEQFF. In DNA form, the CDR3 reads TGTGCCACCAGGTCCTTCGGTGAGCAGTTCTTC.

V usage is TRBV20-1 and J usage is TRBJ2-3; D is uncertain. This CDR3 has 11 amino acids. Germline lookup yields CDR1 DFQATT and CDR2 SNEGSKA (reference sequence). Trimming shortened V by 3 bases and J by 5 bases, and 6 bases separated the two germline ends. The CDR3 bases are TGCAGTGCTAGCCACGGAGATACGCAGTATTTT. It translates to CSASHGDTQYF.

This clone has just a few counts. The chain joins TRBV6-1 to TRBJ2-3; 14 positions match TRBD2. The CDR3 spans 14 residues. V lost 7 bases and J lost 6; bases outside the gene matches: 3. Germline V gene data show CDR1 as MNHNS and CDR2 as SASEGT. The CDR3 DNA sequence: TGTGCCAGCATGGGACTAGCGGGGGACGATACGCAGTATTTT. Translating it yields CASMGLAGDDTQYF.

The chain carries TRBV10-3 and TRBJ2-1; 10 bases line up with TRBD2. The ends lost 10 bases at V and 5 bases at J; junction bases unmatched: 8. The CDR3 consists of 14 residues. The germline V gene encodes CDR1 ENHRY and CDR2 SYGVKD. CDR3 DNA sequence: TGTGCCAGCGGAGCGGGGGGGCACCACAATGAGCAGTTCTTC. Its protein is CASGAGGHHNEQFF.

The chain couples TRBV2 to TRBJ2-3; 8 bases align to TRBD2. Unmatched junction bases numbered 9, after V lost 6 bases and J lost 7 bases. CDR3 length: 14 residues. Germline loops: CDR1 SNHLY, CDR2 FYNNEI. The CDR3: CASSPTSGGNTQYF. CDR3 coding DNA: TGTGCCAGCAGCCCTACTAGCGGAGGGAATACGCAGTATTTT. Full variable domain (missing parts from reference TRBV2 and TRBJ2-3): EPEVTQTPSHQVTQMGQEVILRCVPISNHLYFYWYRQILGQKVEFLVSFYNNEISEKSEIFDDQFSVERPDGSNFTLKIRSTKLEDSAMYFCASSPTSGGNTQYFGPGTRLTVL.

This chain connects TRBV4-1 to TRBJ2-7; tentative D call: TRBD1 (5 bases). CDR3 size: 12 residues. The germline gives CDR1 MGHRA, CDR2 YSYEKL. Trimming cost V 0 bases and J 10 bases, with 10 bases left between them. The CDR3 loop is CASSQERGSQYF. CDR3 sequence (DNA): TGCGCCAGCAGCCAAGAAAGGGGTTCCCAGTACTTC.

The chain carries TRBV19 and TRBJ1-6; no firm D call. The length of the CDR3 is 14 residues. From germline, CDR1 is LNHDA and CDR2 SQIVND (reference sequence). V was pared by 5 bases and J by 4 bases, with 9 bases between. The CDR3 DNA follows: TGTGCCAGTAGTGAACAAGCGTATAATTCACCCCTCCACTTT. Translating gives CASSEQAYNSPLHF.

This chain uses TRBV7-9 with TRBJ2-1; D not resolved. Germline lookup yields CDR1 SEHNR and CDR2 FQNEAQ (reference sequence). The CDR3 runs 14 residues. The germline V and J ends were trimmed by 2 bases and 0 bases, with 5 bases remaining between them. CDR3 amino acids: CASSLSSSYNEQFF. DNA of the CDR3: TGTGCCAGCAGCTTAAGTAGCTCCTACAATGAGCAGTTCTTC.

The chain uses TRBV5-1 and TRBJ2-7, with 7 bases identical to TRBD1. Germline V CDR1 and CDR2: SGHRS, YFSETQ. This CDR3 is built from 14 residues. V lost 3 bases, J lost 6 bases, and 9 bases stayed unmatched. The CDR3 is CASSWGGDSIEQYF. The CDR3 region has the DNA TGCGCCAGCAGCTGGGGTGGGGACAGCATCGAGCAGTACTTC.

This chain connects TRBV2 to TRBJ2-1; the match to TRBD1 covers 8 bases. The V gene's germline CDR1 is SNHLY and CDR2 FYNNEI. The length of the CDR3 is 14 residues. The V and J ends lost 3 bases and 12 bases, in that order; junction bases with no gene match: 10. For the CDR3, the DNA is TGTGCCAGCAGTGATGACAGGGGCCAGGGAGGGCAGTTCTTC. Its protein is CASSDDRGQGGQFF.

This clone has only a few counts. The chain joins TRBV4-2 to TRBJ2-5; 10 bases agree with TRBD2. The CDR3 spans 17 residues. The germline V gene encodes CDR1 LGHNA and CDR2 YNFKEQ. V shed 1 base and J 2 bases; nucleotides not matched to a gene: 7. CDR3 nucleotide sequence: TGTGCCAGCAGCCAAGCTCAATCTAGCGGGGGTCAAGAGACCCAGTACTTC. Translating it yields CASSQAQSSGGQETQYF.

The V and J genes are TRBV7-9 and TRBJ1-3, with a weak D call TRBD1 (5 bases). CDR1 and CDR2 (germline): SEHNR, FQNEAQ (reference sequence). The CDR3 extends over 17 amino acids. Trimming pared 3 bases from V and 1 base from J, leaving 16 bases between. The CDR3 region is CASSLFWGEGSGNTIYF. DNA for the CDR3: TGTGCCAGCAGCTTGTTTTGGGGGGAAGGATCTGGAAACACCATATATTTT.

This sequence joins TRBV10-3 and TRBJ2-3, with D maybe TRBD1 (5 bases). CDR1 is ENHRY, CDR2 SYGVKD, per germline. V dropped 9 bases and J dropped 2 bases, with 12 bases sitting between them. The CDR3 length is 13 residues. The CDR3 DNA sequence: TGTGCCATTTCGACAGAAGACACAGATACGCAGTATTTT. As protein: CAISTEDTDTQYF.

The chain carries TRBV19 and TRBJ2-1, with D perhaps matching TRBD2 (6 bases). Trimming took 3 bases from V and 5 from J, leaving 8 bases between them. This CDR3 contains 13 residues. Germline-derived CDR1 and CDR2 are LNHDA and SQIVND (reference sequence). The CDR3 nucleotides are TGTGCCAGTAGTATCGGGAGCAACAATGAGCAGTTCTTC. Translating it yields CASSIGSNNEQFF.

The chain is built from TRBV4-1 and TRBJ2-7; 10 bases are shared with TRBD2. CDR3 size: 17 residues. V shed 0 bases and J 0 bases; nucleotides not matched to a gene: 5. The germline CDR1 and CDR2 sequences are MGHRA and YSYEKL. In nucleotides, the CDR3 is TGCGCCAGCAGCCAAGATGAGACTAGCGGGCTCTCCTACGAGCAGTACTTC. Its translation: CASSQDETSGLSYEQYF.

This chain joins TRBV10-1 and TRBJ2-3, with D maybe TRBD1 (5 bases). This CDR3 contains 15 residues. V was trimmed by 3 bases and J by 1 base, leaving 11 bases between them. Germline CDR1 is WNHNN and CDR2 is SYGVQD (reference sequence). CDR3 protein: CASSEGVYGTDTQYF. CDR3 sequence (DNA): TGCGCCAGCAGTGAAGGGGTGTATGGCACAGATACGCAGTATTTT.

The genes are TRBV7-9 and TRBJ1-1; 7 nucleotides agree with TRBD1. The CDR3 is made up of 15 amino acids. Trimming removed 2 bases from V and 1 base from J; junction bases left unmatched: 4. Germline V gene lookup returns CDR1 SEHNR and CDR2 FQNEAQ (reference sequence). The CDR3 coding sequence is TGTGCCAGCAGCTTATCCGGGACAGCGAACACTGAAGCTTTCTTT. This encodes CASSLSGTANTEAFF.

The V gene is TRBV27, the J gene TRBJ2-2, with TRBD1 matching over 11 bases. The CDR3 totals 17 residues. V lost 3 bases to trimming and J lost 7 bases; unmatched junction nucleotides: 10. Germline V gene data show CDR1 as MNHEY and CDR2 as SMNVEV (reference sequence). The CDR3 reads CASSFRGGQGVDGELFF. The CDR3 DNA is TGTGCCAGCAGTTTCAGGGGGGGACAGGGGGTCGACGGGGAGCTGTTTTTT.

This clone appeared a few times. The chain is built from TRBV10-1 and TRBJ2-3; 12 bases are shared with TRBD2. Germline lookup yields CDR1 WNHNN and CDR2 SYGVQD (reference sequence). This CDR3 is 14 amino acids long. Trimming cost V 8 bases and J 5 bases; bases outside gene matches: 5. The CDR3 DNA follows: TGCGCCAGCTCTAGCGGGGGGGCCGGAGATACGCAGTATTTT. Its protein is CASSSGGAGDTQYF.

The chain is built from TRBV21-1 and TRBJ2-7; the table's TRBD2 call for D was not verified on the DNA. TRBV21-1 is classified as a pseudogene. The length of the CDR3 is 20 residues. CDR3 nucleotide sequence: TGTGCCAGCCCGGCGGACCACTCGACCAAGGGTACGACCGGCGGGGCCGAGCAGTACTTC. Protein sequence: CASPADHSTKGTTGGAEQYF.

In this sample, this clone turned up a few times. The CDR3 DNA follows: TGTGCCAGTAATCTCCGGGACACCGCCCGGGGCTACACCTTC. Translating gives CASNLRDTARGYTF. The genes are TRBV19 and TRBJ1-2; D possibly corresponds to TRBD1 (6 bases). Trimming took 7 bases from V and 8 from J, leaving 20 bases between them. Per germline, CDR1 LNHDA and CDR2 SQIVND (reference sequence). The CDR3 has 14 amino acids.

This chain uses TRBV7-9 with TRBJ2-2; D is perhaps TRBD1 (6 bases). CDR3 length equals 15 residues. V dropped 6 bases and J dropped 5 bases, with 16 bases sitting between them. CDR1 is SEHNR and CDR2 is FQNEAQ in the germline V gene (reference sequence). The CDR3 here is CASSVQGKLTGELFF. Here the CDR3 DNA reads TGTGCCAGCAGTGTCCAGGGGAAATTAACCGGGGAGCTGTTTTTT. The full variable domain, rest sourced from reference TRBV7-9 and TRBJ2-2, is DTGVSQNPRHKITKRGQNVTFRCDPISEHNRLYWYRQTLGQGPEFLTYFQNEAQLEKSRLLSDRFSAERPKGSFSTLEIQRTEQGDSAMYLCASSVQGKLTGELFFGEGSRLTVL.

In its sample, this clone was seen once. The V gene is TRBV5-1, the J gene TRBJ2-7; D is perhaps TRBD1 (5 bases). Germline V gene sequence: CDR1 SGHRS, CDR2 YFSETQ. The length of the CDR3 is 14 residues. The V and J ends lost 0 bases and 2 bases respectively, with 9 bases between them. The CDR3 coding sequence is TGCGCCAGCAGCTTGGGACAGAGCACCTACGAGCAGTACTTC. It translates to CASSLGQSTYEQYF.

This sequence joins TRBV6-1 and TRBJ2-5; 7 bases map to TRBD1. Matching the DNA end better, TRBJ2-7 makes the J call doubtful. CDR3 length equals 13 residues. The germline CDR1 and CDR2 sequences are MNHNS and SASEGT. Here the CDR3 reads CASNRDSLYEQYF. The CDR3 DNA is TGTGCCAGCAACAGGGACAGCCTCTACGAGCAGTACTTC.

The chain uses TRBV19 and TRBJ1-4, with D possibly matching TRBD1 (5 bases). This CDR3 has 14 residues. Per the germline V gene, CDR1 is LNHDA and CDR2 is SQIVND (reference sequence). V was shortened by 5 bases and J by 7 bases, with 14 bases between the two germline ends. The CDR3 here is CASSPVGGSEKLFF. CDR3 sequence (DNA): TGTGCCAGTAGTCCCGTGGGGGGTTCTGAAAAACTGTTTTTT.

This clone was observed a handful of times. The chain is built from TRBV6-4 and TRBJ2-1; D uncertain. The germline gives CDR1 MRHNA, CDR2 SNTAGT. The CDR3 is made up of 13 amino acids. V shed 3 bases and J shed 4 bases, with 7 bases lying between them. This CDR3 reads CASSEAEYNEQFF. CDR3 DNA sequence: TGTGCCAGCAGTGAGGCGGAGTACAATGAGCAGTTCTTC.